This TCR beta chain emerged from a study of T cell repertoires in ileal Crohn's disease. Study information: Patients had a median approximately 7.3-year disease duration, and approximately 35% were active smokers.

Profiled with immunoSEQ multiplex PCR; TCRdb holds only in-frame clones, not every one. The table has around 14,000 clones, roughly 78% seen once. Per the germline V gene, CDR1 is SGHAT and CDR2 is FQNNGV. The CDR3 consists of 18 residues. V was trimmed by 1 base and J by 1 base, leaving 17 bases between them. The source is an adult with Crohn's disease. The sequencing sample was made of ileal tissue. V gene TRBV11-2 combines with J gene TRBJ2-1; TRBD2 is a possible D gene (5 bases). CDR3 sequence reads: CASSLGVLGKVSYNEQFF. CDR3 bases: TGTGCCAGCAGCTTAGGCGTACTAGGGAAGGTTTCCTACAATGAGCAGTTCTTC. Variable domain in full (rest from reference TRBV11-2 and TRBJ2-1): EAGVAQSPRYKIIEKRQSVAFWCNPISGHATLYWYQQILGQGPKLLIQFQNNGVVDDSQLPKDRFSAERLKGVDSTLKIQPAKLEDSAVYLCASSLGVLGKVSYNEQFFGPGTRLTVL.